The clone carrying this T cell receptor beta chain was recorded at least ten times. Its antigen is not known. The entry originates in a study of molecular identifiers for immune sequencing clone quantification. Trimming shortened V by 4 bases and J by 11 bases, and 5 bases separated the two germline ends. Germline V lookup: CDR1 SQVTM, CDR2 ANQGSEA. CDR3 size: 8 residues. Study findings and constraints: Clones above 20 RNA copies contained over 97% of effector molecules and under 1% of naive molecules.

Each CDR3 protein gets one entry after TCRdb re-called the PCR reads with MiXCR. The table shows approximately 320,000 distinct CDR3 sequences, with about 23% occurring only once. Sequencing input: naive CD8+ T cells from blood, with Jurkat cell RNA spiked in. Subset here: FACS-sorted CD8+CD4-CCR7+CD45RA+ naive T cells. The chain is built from TRBV29-1 and TRBJ1-1; no firm D call. This clonotype originated in a human donor in good health. Some libraries in this study had Jurkat cell RNA spiked in. This CDR3 is CSVGSAFF. CDR3 bases: TGCAGCGTTGGGTCGGCTTTCTTT.